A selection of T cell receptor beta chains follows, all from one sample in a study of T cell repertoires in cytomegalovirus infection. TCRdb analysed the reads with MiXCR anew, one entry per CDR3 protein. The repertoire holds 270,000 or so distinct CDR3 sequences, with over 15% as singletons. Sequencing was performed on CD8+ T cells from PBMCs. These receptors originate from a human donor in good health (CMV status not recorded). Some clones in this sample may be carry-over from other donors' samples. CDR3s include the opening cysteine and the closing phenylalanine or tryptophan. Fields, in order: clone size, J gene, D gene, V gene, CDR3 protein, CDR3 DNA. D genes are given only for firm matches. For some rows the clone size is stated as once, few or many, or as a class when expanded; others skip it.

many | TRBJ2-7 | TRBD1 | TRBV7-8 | CASSLGQRYEQYF | TGTGCCAGCAGCTTGGGACAGCGCTACGAGCAGTACTTC
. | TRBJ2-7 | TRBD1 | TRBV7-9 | CASSPVGTGRYEQYF | TGTGCCAGCAGCCCCGTCGGGACAGGGCGTTACGAGCAGTACTTC
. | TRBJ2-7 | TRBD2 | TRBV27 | CASSLSAAGGPYEQYF | TGTGCCAGCAGTTTATCGGCGGCGGGGGGACCCTACGAGCAGTACTTC
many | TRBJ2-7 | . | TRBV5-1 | CASSLQPSPNEQYF | TGCGCCAGCAGCTTGCAGCCCAGTCCCAACGAGCAGTACTTC
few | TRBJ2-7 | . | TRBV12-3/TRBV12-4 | CASSLEGPNAYEQYF | TGTGCCAGCAGTTTAGAAGGCCCCAACGCCTACGAGCAGTACTTC
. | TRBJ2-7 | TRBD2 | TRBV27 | CASSLSGTSGGYEQYF | TGTGCCAGCAGTTTATCGGGGACTAGCGGGGGGTACGAGCAGTACTTC
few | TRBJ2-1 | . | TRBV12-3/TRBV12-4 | CASSFGRGRNNEQFF | TGTGCCAGCAGTTTTGGACGGGGAAGAAACAATGAGCAGTTCTTC
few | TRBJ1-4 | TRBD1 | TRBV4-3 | CASSQETGGFGEKLFF | TGCGCCAGCAGCCAAGAAACAGGGGGGTTTGGTGAAAAACTGTTTTTT
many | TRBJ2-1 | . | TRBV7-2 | CASSLSRQEQFF | TGTGCCAGCAGCTTAAGCAGGCAGGAGCAGTTCTTC
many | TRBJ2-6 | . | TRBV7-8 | CASSYRVNGANVLTF | TGTGCCAGCAGCTACAGGGTAAATGGGGCCAACGTCCTGACTTTC
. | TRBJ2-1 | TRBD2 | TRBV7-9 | CASSPRLAGYNEQFF | TGTGCCAGCAGCCCCAGACTAGCGGGGTACAATGAGCAGTTCTTC
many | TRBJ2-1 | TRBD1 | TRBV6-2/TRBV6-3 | CASSYRGQGWSNEQFF | TGTGCCAGCAGTTACCGCGGACAGGGTTGGAGCAATGAGCAGTTCTTC
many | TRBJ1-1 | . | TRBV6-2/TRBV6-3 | CASSQTVVNTEAFF | TGTGCCAGCAGTCAGACGGTAGTGAACACTGAAGCTTTCTTT
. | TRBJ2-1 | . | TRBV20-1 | CSASWVDNPSYNEQFF | TGCAGTGCTTCCTGGGTTGACAATCCCTCCTACAATGAGCAGTTCTTC
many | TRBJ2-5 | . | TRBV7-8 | CASSLAPGEETQYF | TGTGCCAGCAGCTTAGCGCCAGGGGAAGAGACCCAGTACTTC
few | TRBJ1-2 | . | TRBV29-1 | CSVVFPVINYGYTF | TGCAGCGTTGTATTTCCCGTGATTAACTATGGCTACACCTTC
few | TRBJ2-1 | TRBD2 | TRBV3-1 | CASSQGLAGGPRYNEQFF | TGTGCCAGCAGCCAAGGTCTAGCGGGGGGCCCTAGGTACAATGAGCAGTTCTTC
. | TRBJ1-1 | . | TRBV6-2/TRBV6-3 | CASSGTAMNTEAFF | TGTGCCAGCAGTGGGACGGCTATGAACACTGAAGCTTTCTTT
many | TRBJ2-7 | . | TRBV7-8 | CASRDLGSSSYEQYF | TGTGCCAGCAGGGACCTTGGGTCGAGCTCCTACGAGCAGTACTTC
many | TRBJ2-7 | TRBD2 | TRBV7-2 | CASSLPGTSGETLYEQYF | TGTGCCAGCAGCTTGCCCGGGACTAGCGGGGAAACCCTCTACGAGCAGTACTTC
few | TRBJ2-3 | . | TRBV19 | CASSIDWTGSTDTQYF | TGTGCCAGTAGTATTGATTGGACCGGTAGCACAGATACGCAGTATTTT
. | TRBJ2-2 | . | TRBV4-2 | CASSPRGTLYTGELFF | TGTGCCAGCAGCCCCCGGGGGACGCTATACACCGGGGAGCTGTTTTTT
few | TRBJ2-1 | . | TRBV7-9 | CASSMGLYNEQFF | TGTGCCAGCAGCATGGGACTTTACAATGAGCAGTTCTTC
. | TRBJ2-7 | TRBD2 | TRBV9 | CASSVRDYGYEQYF | TGTGCCAGCAGCGTCCGGGACTACGGCTACGAGCAGTACTTC
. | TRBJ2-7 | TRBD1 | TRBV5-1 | CASSAGQGLSYEQYF | TGCGCCAGCAGCGCGGGACAGGGGTTATCCTACGAGCAGTACTTC
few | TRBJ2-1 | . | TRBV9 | CASSVKTGFPYNEQFF | TGTGCCAGCAGCGTAAAAACAGGGTTTCCCTACAATGAGCAGTTCTTC
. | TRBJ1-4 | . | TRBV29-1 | CSVRGRSLGYEKLFF | TGCAGCGTTAGAGGGAGGAGTTTAGGTTATGAAAAACTGTTTTTT
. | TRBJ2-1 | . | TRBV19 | CATKQGVEQFF | TGTGCCACCAAGCAAGGGGTTGAGCAGTTCTTC
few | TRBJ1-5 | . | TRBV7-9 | CASRPIGDNQPQHF | TGTGCCAGCAGGCCCATTGGGGACAATCAGCCCCAGCATTTT
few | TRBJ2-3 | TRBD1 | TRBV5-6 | CASSLMDRGHSDTQYF | TGTGCCAGCAGCTTGATGGACAGGGGGCATTCAGATACGCAGTATTTT
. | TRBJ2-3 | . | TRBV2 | CASSEALTRGSYADTQYF | TGTGCCAGCAGTGAAGCGCTTACTAGGGGATCGTATGCAGATACGCAGTATTTT
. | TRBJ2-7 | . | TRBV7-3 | CASSHNPYEQYF | TGTGCCAGCAGCCATAATCCCTACGAGCAGTACTTC
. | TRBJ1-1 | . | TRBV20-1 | CSASYRVNTEAFF | TGCAGTGCTAGCTACAGGGTGAACACTGAAGCTTTCTTT
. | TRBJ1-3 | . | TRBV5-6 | CASSFSSSGNTIYF | TGTGCCAGCAGCTTTTCGAGCTCTGGAAACACCATATATTTT
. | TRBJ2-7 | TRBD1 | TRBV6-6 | CASSYGQGAAYEQYF | TGTGCCAGCAGTTACGGACAGGGGGCGGCGTACGAGCAGTACTTC